These 10 T cell receptor beta chains originate from one sample sequenced in a study of T cells after yellow fever vaccination. TCRdb re-called the 5' RACE reads with MiXCR, one entry per CDR3 protein. The repertoire includes 400,000 to 450,000 distinct CDR3 sequences, approximately 18% of them detected once, and about a sixth sits in the top ten. Material: PBMCs, obtained before the yellow fever booster vaccination. Every receptor here comes from a man aged 18 to 30 who received the YFV17D yellow fever vaccine.

The chain has TRBV27 and TRBJ1-5, with 9 nucleotides matching TRBD1. The germline gives CDR1 MNHEY, CDR2 SMNVEV (reference sequence). The CDR3 consists of 17 residues. Germline trimming cut 6 bases from V and 6 bases from J; bases unmatched to any gene: 15. This chain's CDR3 is CASRASRDRAWSQPQHF. As DNA, the CDR3 is TGTGCCAGCAGAGCCAGCCGGGACAGGGCGTGGAGTCAGCCCCAGCATTTT.

This clonotype was counted a few times. The chain uses TRBV7-8 and TRBJ2-2; possible D gene TRBD2, 6 bases. Germline V gene data show CDR1 as SGHVS and CDR2 as FQNEAQ. The V end lost 5 bases, the J end lost 7 bases, and 11 bases lay between the germline ends. The CDR3 length is 13 residues. The CDR3 DNA is TGTGCCAGCAGCGCGTTAGCGGACGGGGAGCTGTTTTTT. Encoded protein: CASSALADGELFF.

This clonotype was seen a handful of times. The chain carries TRBV7-9 and TRBJ2-1; possibly TRBD1 for D (5 bases). Germline V gene sequence: CDR1 SEHNR, CDR2 FQNEAQ (reference sequence). The CDR3 is 12 amino acids. Trimming shortened V by 5 bases and J by 11 bases, and 13 bases separated the two germline ends. CDR3 in DNA: TGTGCCAGCAGCGTCGACAGCAGGCAGCAGTTCTTC. This sequence encodes CASSVDSRQQFF.

The genes are TRBV5-4 and TRBJ1-4, with TRBD1 matching 9 bases. The CDR3 runs to 14 residues. J gave up 8 bases and V 2 bases, and 4 bases lay outside the gene matches. Germline CDR1 and CDR2: SGHNT and YYREEE (reference sequence). This chain's CDR3 is CASSLQGAQEKLFF. In DNA, the CDR3 is TGTGCCAGCAGCTTACAGGGGGCGCAAGAAAAACTGTTTTTT.

The CDR3 loop is CATSSPRDRVSRVKNIQYF. CDR3 nucleotide sequence: TGTGCCACCAGCAGCCCCCGGGACAGGGTTTCGAGGGTAAAAAACATTCAGTACTTC. The chain combines TRBV15 with TRBJ2-4; 9 bases align to TRBD1. The J segment lost 4 bases and the V segment lost 3 bases, leaving 16 bases of the junction unmatched. Germline V gene sequence: CDR1 LNHNV, CDR2 YYDKDF (reference sequence). CDR3 size: 19 residues. Complete variable domain (other parts from reference TRBV15 and TRBJ2-4): DAMVIQNPRYQVTQFGKPVTLSCSQTLNHNVMYWYQQKSSQAPKLLFHYYDKDFNNEADTPDNFQSRRPNTSFCFLDIRSPGLGDTAMYLCATSSPRDRVSRVKNIQYFGAGTRLSVL.

This clonotype was seen more than once but under ten times. CDR3 region: CASASGEQFF. CDR3 DNA: TGTGCCAGCGCCTCGGGTGAGCAGTTCTTC. The chain carries TRBV7-2 and TRBJ2-1; no reliable D call. Trimming took 8 bases from V and 9 from J, leaving 8 bases between them. The CDR3 is made up of 10 amino acids. Germline V gene sequence: CDR1 SGHTA, CDR2 FQGNSA.

The J gene is TRBJ1-1, the V gene TRBV29-1; the D is unclear. From germline, CDR1 is SQVTM and CDR2 ANQGSEA. V lost 4 bases and J lost 4, with 19 bases in between. CDR3 length: 15 residues. The CDR3 coding sequence is TGCAGCGTTGGATGGGTCGGGCTCGAAGGCACTGAAGCTTTCTTT. It translates to CSVGWVGLEGTEAFF.

This clonotype has ten or more counts. The chain uses TRBV4-1 and TRBJ2-2, with D unresolved. CDR3 size: 15 residues. V lost 1 base and J 6 bases, leaving 12 bases between the germline ends. Germline V lookup: CDR1 MGHRA, CDR2 YSYEKL. DNA of the CDR3: TGCGCCAGCAGCCAAGGGTTCAGGATGCCCGGGGAGCTGTTTTTT. This encodes CASSQGFRMPGELFF.

The chain couples TRBV18 to TRBJ1-1; possible D gene TRBD1, 6 bases. V gave up 3 bases and J gave up 8 bases, with 10 bases separating them. In germline, CDR1 is KGHSH, CDR2 LQKENI. CDR3 length: 12 residues. The CDR3 spells CASSPLQGEAFF. In DNA form, the CDR3 reads TGTGCCAGCTCACCGCTACAGGGCGAAGCTTTCTTT.

The chain joins TRBV6-5 to TRBJ2-3, with unresolved D. Germline V gene data show CDR1 as MNHEY and CDR2 as SVGAGI. Trimming shortened V by 6 bases and J by 2 bases, and 15 bases separated the two germline ends. This CDR3 region has 15 residues. The CDR3 is CASSSSYRPTDTQYF. The CDR3 nucleotides are TGTGCCAGCAGCAGCAGTTACAGACCCACAGATACGCAGTATTTT.